These 29 T cell receptor beta chains share one sample of origin, sequenced in a study of T cell repertoires in MIS-A myocarditis. Assay used: immunoSEQ multiplex PCR; TCRdb lists only in-frame clones, some missing. The sample lists roughly 10,000 clones, 75% to 85% seen once, with approximately 29% in the top ten. What was sequenced was right ventricle heart tissue obtained at autopsy. The origin of the receptors is a man between 18 and 35 years old with fulminant myocarditis from multisystem inflammatory syndrome in adults (MIS-A) after COVID-19.

V and J are TRBV6-1 and TRBJ1-5; possibly TRBD1 for D (5 bases). Per the germline V gene, CDR1 is MNHNS and CDR2 is SASEGT. This CDR3 region has 16 residues. Trimming stripped 2 bases from V and 1 base from J, with 12 bases between. CDR3 region: CASSEWGLSSNQPQHF. The CDR3 region has the DNA TGTGCCAGCAGTGAATGGGGACTGTCGAGCAATCAGCCCCAGCATTTT.

This chain uses TRBV30 with TRBJ2-4; TRBD1 matches 8 bases. Germline V lookup: CDR1 GTSNPN, CDR2 SVGIG (reference sequence). The V gene end was trimmed by 2 bases and the J gene end by 3 bases; junction bases not matched to a gene: 9. The CDR3 spans 16 residues. This CDR3 reads CAWSPGRGLLKNIQYF. The CDR3 DNA reads TGTGCCTGGAGTCCGGGCAGGGGGCTTCTCAAAAACATTCAGTACTTC.

This rearrangement joins TRBV5-1 to TRBJ2-2; TRBD2 aligns across 7 bases. The CDR3 loop spans 16 amino acids. CDR1 SGHRS and CDR2 YFSETQ come from the germline V gene. V lost 7 bases to trimming and J lost 2 bases; unmatched junction nucleotides: 11. The CDR3 protein is CASAPGLVVNTGELFF. The CDR3 nucleotides are TGCGCCAGCGCCCCCGGACTAGTGGTAAACACCGGGGAGCTGTTTTTT.

This chain uses TRBV30 with TRBJ1-1, with D hard to call. The V end lost 5 bases, the J end lost 6 bases, and 13 bases lay between the germline ends. This CDR3 is built from 12 residues. CDR1 GTSNPN and CDR2 SVGIG come from the germline V gene (reference sequence). CDR3: CAWLRTVAEAFF. CDR3 sequence (DNA): TGTGCCTGGTTAAGGACGGTCGCTGAAGCTTTCTTT.

The chain uses TRBV7-9 and TRBJ2-3; 13 nucleotides line up with TRBD2. Germline CDR1 and CDR2: SEHNR and FQNEAQ (reference sequence). The CDR3 is 16 amino acids. Trimming at V came to 3 bases and at J to 13 bases, leaving 13 bases not matched to a gene. The CDR3 loop is CASSFPPRLAGGPKYF. The CDR3 DNA reads TGTGCCAGCAGCTTTCCTCCGAGACTAGCGGGGGGCCCCAAGTATTTT.

This clone was seen only a few times. CDR3 in amino acids: CASSLPGQMNTEAFF. The CDR3 DNA reads TGTGCCAGCAGCTTGCCGGGACAGATGAACACTGAAGCTTTCTTT. The chain recombines TRBV7-9 with TRBJ1-1, with 7 bases that match TRBD1. The CDR3 has 15 residues. The V and J ends lost 3 bases and 0 bases, in that order; junction bases with no gene match: 4. The germline V gene has CDR1 SEHNR and CDR2 FQNEAQ (reference sequence). Supplemented by reference TRBV7-9 and TRBJ1-1, the full variable domain reads DTGVSQNPRHKITKRGQNVTFRCDPISEHNRLYWYRQTLGQGPEFLTYFQNEAQLEKSRLLSDRFSAERPKGSFSTLEIQRTEQGDSAMYLCASSLPGQMNTEAFFGQGTRLTVV.

The V call is TRBV3-1 (or the pseudogene TRBV3-2), the J call TRBJ2-5; D call uncertain. V was cut by 3 bases and J by 6 bases, with 14 bases left in between. The V gene's germline CDR1 is LGHDT and CDR2 YNNKEL (reference sequence). The CDR3 totals 14 residues. Written as DNA, the CDR3 is TGTGCCAGCAGCCACGATCCCCCCGTCCAGACCCAGTACTTC. Translation: CASSHDPPVQTQYF.

The chain has TRBV28 and TRBJ1-1; 11 bases align to TRBD1. The V and J ends lost 2 bases and 2 bases, in that order; junction bases with no gene match: 1. This CDR3 is built from 15 residues. CDR1 and CDR2 from the germline V gene are MDHEN and SYDVKM. The CDR3 sequence: CASSLRTGGNTEAFF. CDR3 bases: TGTGCCAGCAGTTTAAGGACAGGGGGCAACACTGAAGCTTTCTTT.

This chain uses TRBV3-1 (or the pseudogene TRBV3-2) with TRBJ2-7; D is undetermined. V was clipped by 2 bases and J by 7 bases, with 12 bases between them. The CDR3 has 13 residues. From germline, CDR1 is LGHDT and CDR2 YNNKEL (reference sequence). The CDR3 nucleotides are TGTGCCAGCAGCCAACCACCCATATGGGAGCAGTACTTC. Protein sequence: CASSQPPIWEQYF.

This clone was seen only a few times. V gene TRBV2 combines with J gene TRBJ2-7; unclear D gene. The CDR3 covers 14 residues. Germline V gives CDR1 SNHLY, CDR2 FYNNEI. Trimming took 5 bases from V and 2 from J, leaving 13 bases between them. The CDR3 spells CASSPRTQAYEQYF. The CDR3 DNA reads TGTGCCAGCAGTCCCCGGACCCAAGCCTACGAGCAGTACTTC.

The chain links TRBV5-5 to TRBJ2-5; D perhaps matches TRBD1 (7 bases). The CDR3 runs to 14 residues. The germline CDR1 and CDR2 sequences are SGHKS and YYEKEE (reference sequence). Trimming pared 4 bases from V and 0 bases from J, leaving 10 bases between. CDR3 DNA sequence: TGTGCCAGCAGCCCAGGGGGGTACCAAGAGACCCAGTACTTC. As protein: CASSPGGYQETQYF.

The rearrangement joins TRBV5-1 to TRBJ1-3, with D possibly being TRBD1 (5 bases). The V end was cut by 3 bases, the J end by 0 bases, with 10 bases between. Germline V gene sequence: CDR1 SGHRS, CDR2 YFSETQ. The CDR3 extends over 15 amino acids. The CDR3 spells CASSSDTISGNTIYF. The CDR3 bases are TGCGCCAGCAGCTCGGACACCATCTCTGGAAACACCATATATTTT. The full variable domain, its missing parts supplied by reference TRBV5-1 and TRBJ1-3, is KAGVTQTPRYLIKTRGQQVTLSCSPISGHRSVSWYQQTPGQGLQFLFEYFSETQRNKGNFPGRFSGRQFSNSRSEMNVSTLELGDSALYLCASSSDTISGNTIYFGEGSWLTVV.

This chain links TRBV6-5 with TRBJ2-7; TRBD1 aligns across 8 bases. V dropped 7 bases and J dropped 0; count of bases not matched to a gene: 5. The length of the CDR3 is 14 residues. The germline V gene encodes CDR1 MNHEY and CDR2 SVGAGI. The CDR3, as DNA: TGTGCCAGCATTCGGGACAGGAGCTCCTACGAGCAGTACTTC. This gives the protein CASIRDRSSYEQYF.

The chain uses TRBV7-2 and TRBJ1-1; D not certain. The germline V and J ends were trimmed by 3 bases and 3 bases, with 2 bases remaining between them. CDR3 length equals 11 residues. The germline CDR1 and CDR2 sequences are SGHTA and FQGNSA. The CDR3 DNA is TGTGCCAGCAGCTTTCACACTGAAGCTTTCTTT. Protein product: CASSFHTEAFF.

V usage is TRBV28 and J usage is TRBJ2-1, with TRBD1 matching 7 bases. V gave up 6 bases and J gave up 9 bases; unmatched junction bases: 5. The germline V gene encodes CDR1 MDHEN and CDR2 SYDVKM. The CDR3 runs 12 residues. CDR3 sequence: CASSDRAVEQFF. In nucleotides, the CDR3 is TGTGCCAGCAGCGACAGGGCGGTTGAGCAGTTCTTC.

A few counts support this clone. This chain joins TRBV25-1 and TRBJ2-1; possible D gene TRBD2, 6 bases. Germline V gives CDR1 MGHDK, CDR2 SYGVNS. V was clipped by 1 base and J by 4 bases, with 11 bases between them. The CDR3 consists of 15 residues. CDR3 nucleotide sequence: TGTGCCAGCAGTGAATCGGTGGCGGGGTACAATGAGCAGTTCTTC. Translated, it gives CASSESVAGYNEQFF.

The chain carries TRBV28 and TRBJ1-5, with D unresolved. This CDR3 comprises 13 residues. The V end lost 5 bases, the J end lost 4 bases, and 9 bases lay between the germline ends. Germline loops: CDR1 MDHEN, CDR2 SYDVKM. CDR3 loop: CASSHDQNQPQHF. Here the CDR3 DNA reads TGTGCCAGCAGTCATGACCAAAATCAGCCCCAGCATTTT.

The chain combines TRBV9 with TRBJ2-2; no reliable D call. Germline V CDR1 and CDR2: SGDLS, YYNGEE. V lost 4 bases to trimming and J lost 5 bases, with 9 bases between them. CDR3 length: 13 amino acids. CDR3 protein: CASSLSRTGELFF. CDR3 sequence (DNA): TGTGCCAGCAGCCTGTCTCGGACCGGGGAGCTGTTTTTT.

The chain couples TRBV29-1 to TRBJ1-2; D might be TRBD1 (6 bases). V lost 2 bases and J 5 bases, leaving 15 bases between the germline ends. Germline V gene lookup returns CDR1 SQVTM and CDR2 ANQGSEA. The length of the CDR3 is 14 residues. CDR3 bases: TGCAGCGTTGAAATGGGGGCCGGGCGTTATGGCTACACCTTC. The encoded protein is CSVEMGAGRYGYTF.

This clone is a singleton in its sample. This chain joins TRBV2 and TRBJ1-6; no clear D gene. The germline V gene encodes CDR1 SNHLY and CDR2 FYNNEI. The CDR3 has 13 residues. CDR3 in amino acids: CVTRRTKGSPLHF. DNA of the CDR3: TGTGTTACTCGGAGGACTAAGGGTTCACCCCTCCACTTT.

The chain has TRBV27 and TRBJ2-1; TRBD1 might be the D (6 bases). Trimming stripped 6 bases from V and 4 bases from J, with 19 bases between. In germline, CDR1 is MNHEY, CDR2 SMNVEV (reference sequence). The CDR3 contains 16 residues. The CDR3 DNA reads TGTGCCAGCAGAAGGGTTGGGACATCACCTTACAATGAGCAGTTCTTC. It is translated as CASRRVGTSPYNEQFF.

This chain uses TRBV9 with TRBJ1-2; TRBD1 agrees at 7 bases. The CDR3 length is 16 residues. Trimming removed 2 bases from V and 3 bases from J; junction bases left unmatched: 10. The germline CDR1 and CDR2 sequences are SGDLS and YYNGEE. The CDR3 sequence: CASSVRRTGSHYGYTF. DNA of the CDR3: TGTGCCAGCAGCGTGCGACGGACAGGTTCACACTATGGCTACACCTTC.

The V and J genes are TRBV3-1 (or the pseudogene TRBV3-2) and TRBJ1-2, with a weak D call TRBD1 (6 bases). Germline-derived CDR1 and CDR2 are LGHDT and YNNKEL (reference sequence). This CDR3 is built from 17 residues. Trimming removed 0 bases at V and 3 bases at J, with 17 bases between. The CDR3 DNA reads TGTGCCAGCAGCCAAGATTTGAGGGGGGCTTCAGACTATGGCTACACCTTC. Protein product: CASSQDLRGASDYGYTF.

This clone was counted between two and nine times. The chain combines TRBV27 with TRBJ2-2; D is unclear. The V end was cut by 3 bases, the J end by 5 bases, with 10 bases between. CDR1 MNHEY and CDR2 SMNVEV come from the germline V gene (reference sequence). This CDR3 contains 14 residues. This chain's CDR3 is CASSFRTSTGELFF. The CDR3 bases are TGTGCCAGCAGTTTCCGTACCTCAACCGGGGAGCTGTTTTTT.

This sequence joins TRBV30 and TRBJ2-7; perhaps TRBD1 as D (6 bases). Germline CDR1 is GTSNPN and CDR2 is SVGIG (reference sequence). This CDR3 comprises 16 residues. Deletions cut 3 bases from V and 7 bases from J, with 25 bases between. The CDR3: CAWRPAWTANPKEQYF. CDR3 DNA sequence: TGTGCCTGGAGACCAGCATGGACAGCAAACCCTAAAGAGCAGTACTTC.

This chain uses TRBV10-1 with TRBJ2-2; 11 bases agree with TRBD2. The trim removed 0 bases at V and 6 bases at J, leaving 3 bases unmatched. CDR1 and CDR2 from the germline V gene are WNHNN and SYGVQD (reference sequence). CDR3 size: 16 residues. CDR3 nucleotide sequence: TGCGCCAGCAGTGAGTCTAGCGGGAGGGGGTCCGGGGAGCTGTTTTTT. Encoded protein: CASSESSGRGSGELFF.

This chain connects TRBV2 to TRBJ1-5, with D possibly TRBD1 on 6 matching bases. The CDR3 is 15 residues long. V was shortened by 6 bases and J by 5 bases, with 17 bases between the two germline ends. From germline, CDR1 is SNHLY and CDR2 FYNNEI. The CDR3 DNA reads TGTGCCAGCAGAAGCGACAGGAGGCGAGATCAGCCCCAGCATTTT. Protein: CASRSDRRRDQPQHF.

This sequence joins TRBV6-2 or TRBV6-3 and TRBJ1-5; D ambiguous. The CDR3 runs 15 residues. V was shortened by 0 bases and J by 5 bases, with 11 bases between the two germline ends. Germline V gene data show CDR1 as MNHEY and CDR2 as SVGEGT. This CDR3 is CASSYSRREDQPQHF. In DNA form, the CDR3 reads TGTGCCAGCAGTTACTCGAGACGGGAGGATCAGCCCCAGCATTTT.

The sample holds one count of this clone. The chain couples TRBV2 to TRBJ1-2; D gene uncertain. Trimming left V 9 bases short and J 0 bases short, with 8 bases between. Germline loops: CDR1 SNHLY, CDR2 FYNNEI. CDR3 size: 12 residues. Written as DNA, the CDR3 is TGTGCCAGAAGCAGTACTAACTATGGCTACACCTTC. Translating gives CARSSTNYGYTF.